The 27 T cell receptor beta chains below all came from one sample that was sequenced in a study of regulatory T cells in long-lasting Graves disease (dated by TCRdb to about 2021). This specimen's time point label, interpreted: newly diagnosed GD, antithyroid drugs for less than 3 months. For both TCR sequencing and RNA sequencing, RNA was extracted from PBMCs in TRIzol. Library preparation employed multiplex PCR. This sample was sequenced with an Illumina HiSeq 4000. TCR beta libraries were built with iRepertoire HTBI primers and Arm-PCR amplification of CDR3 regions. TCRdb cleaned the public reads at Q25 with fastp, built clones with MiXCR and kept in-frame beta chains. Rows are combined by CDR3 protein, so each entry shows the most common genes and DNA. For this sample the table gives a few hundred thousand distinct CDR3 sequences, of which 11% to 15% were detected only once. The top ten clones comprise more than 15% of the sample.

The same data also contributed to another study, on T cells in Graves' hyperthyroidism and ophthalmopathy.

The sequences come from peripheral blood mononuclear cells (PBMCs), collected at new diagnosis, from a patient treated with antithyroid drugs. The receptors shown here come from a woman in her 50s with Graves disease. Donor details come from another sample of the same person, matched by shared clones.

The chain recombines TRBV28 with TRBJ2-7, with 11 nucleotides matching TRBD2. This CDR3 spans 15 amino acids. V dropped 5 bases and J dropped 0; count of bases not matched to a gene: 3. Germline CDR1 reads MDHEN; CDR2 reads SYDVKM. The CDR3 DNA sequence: TGTGCCAGCAGTACGACTAGCGGGACCTCCTACGAGCAGTACTTC. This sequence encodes CASSTTSGTSYEQYF.

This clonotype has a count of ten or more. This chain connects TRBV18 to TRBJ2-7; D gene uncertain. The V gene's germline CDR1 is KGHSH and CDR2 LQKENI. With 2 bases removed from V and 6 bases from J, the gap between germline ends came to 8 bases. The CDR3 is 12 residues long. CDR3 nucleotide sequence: TGTGCCAGCTCACCAATGGGGTTCGAGCAGTACTTC. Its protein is CASSPMGFEQYF. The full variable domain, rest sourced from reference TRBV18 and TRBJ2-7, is NAGVMQNPRHLVRRRGQEARLRCSPMKGHSHVYWYRQLPEEGLKFMVYLQKENIIDESGMPKERFSAEFPKEGPSILRIQQVVRGDSAAYFCASSPMGFEQYFGPGTRLTVT.

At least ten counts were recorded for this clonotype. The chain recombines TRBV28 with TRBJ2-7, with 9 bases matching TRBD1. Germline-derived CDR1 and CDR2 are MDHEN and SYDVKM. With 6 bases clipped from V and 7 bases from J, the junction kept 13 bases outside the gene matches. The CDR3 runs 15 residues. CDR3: CASRDRDREFGEQYF. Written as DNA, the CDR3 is TGTGCCAGCAGGGACCGGGACAGGGAGTTTGGAGAGCAGTACTTC.

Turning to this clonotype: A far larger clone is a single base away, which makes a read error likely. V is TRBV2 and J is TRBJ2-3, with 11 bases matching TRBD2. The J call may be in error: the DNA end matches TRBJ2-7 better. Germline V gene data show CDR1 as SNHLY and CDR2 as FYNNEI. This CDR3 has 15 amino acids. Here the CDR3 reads CASSASGRSPYEQYF. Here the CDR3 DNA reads TGTGCCAGCAGTGCTAGCGGGAGGAGCCCCTACGAGCAGTACTTC.

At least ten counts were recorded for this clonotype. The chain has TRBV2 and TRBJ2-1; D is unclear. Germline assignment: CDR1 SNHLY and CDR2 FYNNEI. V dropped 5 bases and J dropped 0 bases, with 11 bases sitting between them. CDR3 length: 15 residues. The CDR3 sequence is CASSPRASSYNEQFF. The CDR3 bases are TGTGCCAGCAGTCCTCGGGCCAGCTCCTACAATGAGCAGTTCTTC.

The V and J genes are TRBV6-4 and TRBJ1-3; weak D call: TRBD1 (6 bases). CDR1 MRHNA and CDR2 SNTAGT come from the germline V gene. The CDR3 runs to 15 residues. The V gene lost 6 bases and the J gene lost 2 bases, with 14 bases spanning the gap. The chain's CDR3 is CASRPQGRAGNTIYF. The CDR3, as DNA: TGTGCCAGCAGACCACAGGGACGCGCTGGAAACACCATATATTTT.

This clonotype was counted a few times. The CDR3 sequence is CASSLAGGLTSYEQYF. CDR3 nucleotide sequence: TGTGCCAGCAGTTTAGCGGGAGGCCTAACCTCCTACGAGCAGTACTTC. The V gene is TRBV27, the J gene TRBJ2-7; 8 bases are a match to TRBD2. The CDR3 runs to 16 residues. Trimming cost V 2 bases and J 0 bases; bases outside gene matches: 6. Per germline, CDR1 MNHEY and CDR2 SMNVEV (reference sequence).

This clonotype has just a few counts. CDR3: CASRTTRLHQDTYNEQFF. In nucleotides, the CDR3 is TGTGCCAGCCGGACGACTAGACTACACCAAGACACCTACAATGAGCAGTTCTTC. This chain joins TRBV2 and TRBJ2-1; maybe TRBD2 (6 bases). The germline V gene has CDR1 SNHLY and CDR2 FYNNEI. V lost 8 bases, J lost 2 bases, and 25 bases lay in between. This CDR3 contains 18 residues.

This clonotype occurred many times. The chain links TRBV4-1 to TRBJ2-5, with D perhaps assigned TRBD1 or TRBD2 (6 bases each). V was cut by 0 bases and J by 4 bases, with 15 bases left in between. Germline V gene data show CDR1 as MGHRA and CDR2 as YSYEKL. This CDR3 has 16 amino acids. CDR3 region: CASSQDPGALGETQYF. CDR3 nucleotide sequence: TGCGCCAGCAGCCAAGATCCGGGGGCGTTGGGAGAGACCCAGTACTTC.

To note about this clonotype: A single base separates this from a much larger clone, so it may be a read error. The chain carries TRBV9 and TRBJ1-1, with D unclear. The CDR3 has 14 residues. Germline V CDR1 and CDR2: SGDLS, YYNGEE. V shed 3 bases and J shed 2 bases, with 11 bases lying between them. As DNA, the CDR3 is TGTGCCAGCAGCGCAGACGGGCTAAACACTGAAGCTTTCTTT. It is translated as CASSADGLNTEAFF.

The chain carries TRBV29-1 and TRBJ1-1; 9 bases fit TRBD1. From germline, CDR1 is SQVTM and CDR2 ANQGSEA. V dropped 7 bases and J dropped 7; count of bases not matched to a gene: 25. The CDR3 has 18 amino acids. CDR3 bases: TGCAGCGCTGGGGGCCCGGGACAGGGACCCTTCCATTGGGGTGAAGCTTTCTTT. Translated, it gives CSAGGPGQGPFHWGEAFF.

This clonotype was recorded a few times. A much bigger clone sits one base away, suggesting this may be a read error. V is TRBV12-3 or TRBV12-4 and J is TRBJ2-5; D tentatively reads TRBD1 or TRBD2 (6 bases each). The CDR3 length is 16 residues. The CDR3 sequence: CAGSLDGGGGGETQYF. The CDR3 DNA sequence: TGTGCCGGCAGTTTAGACGGCGGAGGGGGAGGAGAGACCCAGTACTTC.

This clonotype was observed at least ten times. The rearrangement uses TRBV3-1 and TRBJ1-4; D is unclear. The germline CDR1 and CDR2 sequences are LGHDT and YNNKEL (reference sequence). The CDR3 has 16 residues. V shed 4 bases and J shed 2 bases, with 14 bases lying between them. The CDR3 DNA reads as TGTGCCAGCAGCCCCGGGGTTATTGTTACTAATGAAAAACTGTTTTTT. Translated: CASSPGVIVTNEKLFF.

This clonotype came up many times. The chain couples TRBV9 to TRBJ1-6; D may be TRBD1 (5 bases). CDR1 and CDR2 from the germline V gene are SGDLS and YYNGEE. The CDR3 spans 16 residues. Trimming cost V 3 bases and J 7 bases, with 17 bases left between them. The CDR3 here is CASSEGVGTANSPLHF. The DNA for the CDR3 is TGTGCCAGCAGCGAGGGAGTCGGGACGGCAAATTCACCCCTCCACTTT. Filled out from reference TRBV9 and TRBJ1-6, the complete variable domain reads DSGVTQTPKHLITATGQRVTLRCSPRSGDLSVYWYQQSLDQGLQFLIQYYNGEERAKGNILERFSAQQFPDLHSELNLSSLELGDSALYFCASSEGVGTANSPLHFGNGTRLTVT.

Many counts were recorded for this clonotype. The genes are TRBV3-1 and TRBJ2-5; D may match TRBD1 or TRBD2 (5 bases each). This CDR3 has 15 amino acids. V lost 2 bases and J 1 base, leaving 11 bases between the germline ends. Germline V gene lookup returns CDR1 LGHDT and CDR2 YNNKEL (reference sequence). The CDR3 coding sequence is TGTGCCAGCAGCCAACGATGGGGGATCCAAGAGACCCAGTACTTC. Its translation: CASSQRWGIQETQYF.

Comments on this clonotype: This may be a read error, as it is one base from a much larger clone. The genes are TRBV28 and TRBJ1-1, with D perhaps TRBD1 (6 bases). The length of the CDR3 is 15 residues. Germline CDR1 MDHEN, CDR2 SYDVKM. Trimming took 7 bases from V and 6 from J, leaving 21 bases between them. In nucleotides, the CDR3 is TGTGCCAGCACCCGAGGGGGGGAGGGAAACGCTGAAGCTTTCTTT. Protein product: CASTRGGEGNAEAFF. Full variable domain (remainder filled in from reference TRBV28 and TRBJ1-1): DVKVTQSSRYLVKRTGEKVFLECVQDMDHENMFWYRQDPGLGLRLIYFSYDVKMKEKGDIPEGYSVSREKKERFSLILESASTNQTSMYLCASTRGGEGNAEAFFGQGTRLTVV.

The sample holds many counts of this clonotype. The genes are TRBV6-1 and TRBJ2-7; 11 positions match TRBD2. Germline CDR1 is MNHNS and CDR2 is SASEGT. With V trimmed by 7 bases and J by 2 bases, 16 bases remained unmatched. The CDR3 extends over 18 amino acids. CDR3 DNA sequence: TGTGCCAGCACCGGGACAGGGACTATTAGCGGGAGGGCCTACGAGCAGTACTTC. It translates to CASTGTGTISGRAYEQYF.

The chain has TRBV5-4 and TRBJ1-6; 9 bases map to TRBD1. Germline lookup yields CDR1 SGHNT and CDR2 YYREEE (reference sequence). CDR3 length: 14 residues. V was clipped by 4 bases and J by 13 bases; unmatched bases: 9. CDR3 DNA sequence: TGTGCCAGCAGCCGGGGACAGGGAGATACCCCCCTCCACTTT. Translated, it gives CASSRGQGDTPLHF.

CDR3 residues: CASSYGAALSSYEQYF. The CDR3 bases are TGTGCCAGCAGTTACGGGGCAGCTCTAAGCTCCTACGAGCAGTACTTC. The V call is TRBV6-5, the J call TRBJ2-7; D is perhaps TRBD1 (5 bases). From germline, CDR1 is MNHEY and CDR2 SVGAGI. The CDR3 contains 16 residues. The V and J ends lost 2 bases and 0 bases respectively, with 14 bases between them.

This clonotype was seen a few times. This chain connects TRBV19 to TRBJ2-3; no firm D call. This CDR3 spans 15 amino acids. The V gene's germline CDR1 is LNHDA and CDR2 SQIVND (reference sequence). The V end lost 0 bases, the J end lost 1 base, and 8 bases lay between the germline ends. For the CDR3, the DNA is TGTGCCAGTAGTATAGACCAGCGCCGCACAGATACGCAGTATTTT. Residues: CASSIDQRRTDTQYF.

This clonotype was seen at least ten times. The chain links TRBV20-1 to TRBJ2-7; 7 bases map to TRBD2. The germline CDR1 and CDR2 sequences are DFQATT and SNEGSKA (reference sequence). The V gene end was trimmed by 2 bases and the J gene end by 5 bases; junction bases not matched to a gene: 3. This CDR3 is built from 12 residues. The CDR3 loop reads CSARRTSNEQYF. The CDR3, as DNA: TGCAGTGCTAGAAGGACTAGTAACGAGCAGTACTTC.

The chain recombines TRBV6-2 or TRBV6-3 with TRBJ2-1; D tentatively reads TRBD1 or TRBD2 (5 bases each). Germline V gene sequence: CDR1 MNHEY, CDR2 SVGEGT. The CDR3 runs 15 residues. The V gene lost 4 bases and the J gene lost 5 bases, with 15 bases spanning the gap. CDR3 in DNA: TGTGCCAGCAGTTTGGGACGCCACGGACACAATGAGCAGTTCTTC. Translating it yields CASSLGRHGHNEQFF.

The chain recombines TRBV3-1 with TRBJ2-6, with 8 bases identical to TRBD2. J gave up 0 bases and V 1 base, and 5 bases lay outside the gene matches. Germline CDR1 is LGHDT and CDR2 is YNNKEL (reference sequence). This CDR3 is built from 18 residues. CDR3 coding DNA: TGTGCCAGCAGCCAAGTTTTAGCGGGACTCTCTGGGGCCAACGTCCTGACTTTC. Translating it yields CASSQVLAGLSGANVLTF.

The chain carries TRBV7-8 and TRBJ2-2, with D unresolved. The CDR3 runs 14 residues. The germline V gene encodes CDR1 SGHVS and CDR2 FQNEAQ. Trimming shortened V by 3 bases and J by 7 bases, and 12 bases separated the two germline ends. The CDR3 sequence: CASSFLDGGGELFF. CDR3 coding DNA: TGTGCCAGCAGCTTTTTGGACGGCGGCGGGGAGCTGTTTTTT.

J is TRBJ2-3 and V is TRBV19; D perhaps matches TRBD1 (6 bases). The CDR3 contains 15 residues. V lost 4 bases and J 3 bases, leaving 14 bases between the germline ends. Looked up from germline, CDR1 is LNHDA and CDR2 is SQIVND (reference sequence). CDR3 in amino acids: CASSTGQKGTDTQYF. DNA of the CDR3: TGTGCCAGTAGTACCGGACAGAAGGGTACAGATACGCAGTATTTT.

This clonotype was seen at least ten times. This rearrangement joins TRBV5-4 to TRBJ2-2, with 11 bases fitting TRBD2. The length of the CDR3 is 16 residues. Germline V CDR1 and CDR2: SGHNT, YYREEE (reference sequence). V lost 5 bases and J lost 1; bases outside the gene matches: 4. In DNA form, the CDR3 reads TGTGCCAGCAGTCCCGGACTAGCGGGGAACACCGGGGAGCTGTTTTTT. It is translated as CASSPGLAGNTGELFF.

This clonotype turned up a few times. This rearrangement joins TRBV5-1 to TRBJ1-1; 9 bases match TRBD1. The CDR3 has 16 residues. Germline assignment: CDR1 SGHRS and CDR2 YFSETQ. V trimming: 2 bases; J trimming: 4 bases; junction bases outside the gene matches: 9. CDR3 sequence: CASSLGQGSFVTEAFF. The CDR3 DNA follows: TGCGCCAGCAGCTTAGGACAGGGGAGTTTCGTCACTGAAGCTTTCTTT. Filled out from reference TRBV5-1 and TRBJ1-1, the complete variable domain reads KAGVTQTPRYLIKTRGQQVTLSCSPISGHRSVSWYQQTPGQGLQFLFEYFSETQRNKGNFPGRFSGRQFSNSRSEMNVSTLELGDSALYLCASSLGQGSFVTEAFFGQGTRLTVV.